The clone carrying this T cell receptor (beta chain) was picked up a small number of times. This CDR3 has 14 residues. CDR1 MDHEN and CDR2 SYDVKM come from the germline V gene. V gave up 5 bases and J gave up 7 bases, with 18 bases separating them. As handled by the study authors: Reference gene primer amplification gave nucleated cell count estimates. Generated by immunoSEQ multiplex PCR, the TCRdb table keeps only in-frame clones and is missing some. V and J calls and clone size follow that table, whereas D and trimming were derived from the DNA. The sample includes over 90,000 clones, roughly four fifths of them seen just once. This record comes from a study of blood T cell repertoires in COVID-19. Study-wide context: COVID-19 samples, acute and convalescent, were from the United States, Italy and Spain.

This sequence joins TRBV28 and TRBJ2-7, with a possible D match to TRBD1 (6 bases). Sequenced input: peripheral blood. The sequence was obtained from a man aged 50-60 years with active or convalescent COVID-19. The CDR3 DNA reads as TGTGCCAGCAGTGCCCACCGGGACACTGGGGAGCAGTACTTC. Protein: CASSAHRDTGEQYF. Using reference TRBV28 and TRBJ2-7 for the parts outside the CDR3, the full variable domain is DVKVTQSSRYLVKRTGEKVFLECVQDMDHENMFWYRQDPGLGLRLIYFSYDVKMKEKGDIPEGYSVSREKKERFSLILESASTNQTSMYLCASSAHRDTGEQYFGPGTRLTVT.